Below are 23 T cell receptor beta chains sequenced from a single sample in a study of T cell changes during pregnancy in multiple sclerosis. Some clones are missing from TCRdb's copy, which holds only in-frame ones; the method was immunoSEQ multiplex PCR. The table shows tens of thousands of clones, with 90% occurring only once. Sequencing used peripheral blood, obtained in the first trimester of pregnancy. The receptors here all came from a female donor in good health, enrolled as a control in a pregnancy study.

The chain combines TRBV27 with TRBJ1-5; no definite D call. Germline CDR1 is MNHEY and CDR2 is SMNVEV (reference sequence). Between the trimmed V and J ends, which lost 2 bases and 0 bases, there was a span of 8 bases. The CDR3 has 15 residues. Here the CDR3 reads CASSLEPSSNQPQHF. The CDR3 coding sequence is TGTGCCAGCAGTTTAGAGCCCTCTAGCAATCAGCCCCAGCATTTT.

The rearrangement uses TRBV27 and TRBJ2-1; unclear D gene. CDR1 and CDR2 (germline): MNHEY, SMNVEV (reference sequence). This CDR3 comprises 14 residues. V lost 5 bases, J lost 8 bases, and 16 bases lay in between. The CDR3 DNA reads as TGTGCCAGCAGTACCCCCATGCGGTCGGATGAGCAGTTCTTC. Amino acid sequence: CASSTPMRSDEQFF.

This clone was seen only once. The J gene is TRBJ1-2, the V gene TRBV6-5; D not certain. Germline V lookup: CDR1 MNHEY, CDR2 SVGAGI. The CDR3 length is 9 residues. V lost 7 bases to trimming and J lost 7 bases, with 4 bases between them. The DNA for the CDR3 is TGTGCCAGCATGCGTGGCTACACCTTC. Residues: CASMRGYTF.

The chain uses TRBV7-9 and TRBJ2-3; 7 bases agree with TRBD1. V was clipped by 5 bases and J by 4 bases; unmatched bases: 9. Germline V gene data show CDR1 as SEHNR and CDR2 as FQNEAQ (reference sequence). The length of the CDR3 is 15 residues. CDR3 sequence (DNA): TGTGCCAGCAGCCACGGGACAGTGTCCTCAGATACGCAGTATTTT. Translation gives CASSHGTVSSDTQYF. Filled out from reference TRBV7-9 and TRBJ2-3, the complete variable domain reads DTGVSQNPRHKITKRGQNVTFRCDPISEHNRLYWYRQTLGQGPEFLTYFQNEAQLEKSRLLSDRFSAERPKGSFSTLEIQRTEQGDSAMYLCASSHGTVSSDTQYFGPGTRLTVL.

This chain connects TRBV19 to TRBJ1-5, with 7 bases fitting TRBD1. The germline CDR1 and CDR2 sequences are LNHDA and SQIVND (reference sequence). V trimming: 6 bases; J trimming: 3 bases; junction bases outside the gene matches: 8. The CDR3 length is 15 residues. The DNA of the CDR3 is TGTGCCAGTAGATGGACAGGCCGGACCAATCAGCCCCAGCATTTT. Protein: CASRWTGRTNQPQHF. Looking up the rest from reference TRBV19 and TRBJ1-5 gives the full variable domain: DGGITQSPKYLFRKEGQNVTLSCEQNLNHDAMYWYRQDPGQGLRLIYYSQIVNDFQKGDIAEGYSVSREKKESFPLTVTSAQKNPTAFYLCASRWTGRTNQPQHFGDGTRLSIL.

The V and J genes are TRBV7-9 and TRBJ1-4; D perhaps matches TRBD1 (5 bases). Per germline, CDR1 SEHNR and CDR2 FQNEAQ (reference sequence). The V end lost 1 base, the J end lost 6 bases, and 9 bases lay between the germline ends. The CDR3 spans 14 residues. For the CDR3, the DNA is TGTGCCAGCAGCTTAGTTGGGGGGGATGAAAAACTGTTTTTT. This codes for CASSLVGGDEKLFF.

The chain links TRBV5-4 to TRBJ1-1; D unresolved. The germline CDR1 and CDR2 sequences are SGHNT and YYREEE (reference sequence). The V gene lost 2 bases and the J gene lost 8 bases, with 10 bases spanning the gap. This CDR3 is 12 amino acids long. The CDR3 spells CASSFDGAEAFF. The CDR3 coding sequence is TGTGCCAGCAGCTTTGACGGAGCCGAAGCTTTCTTT. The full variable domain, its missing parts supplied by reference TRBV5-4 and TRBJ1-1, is ETGVTQSPTHLIKTRGQQVTLRCSSQSGHNTVSWYQQALGQGPQFIFQYYREEENGRGNFPPRFSGLQFPNYSSELNVNALELDDSALYLCASSFDGAEAFFGQGTRLTVV.

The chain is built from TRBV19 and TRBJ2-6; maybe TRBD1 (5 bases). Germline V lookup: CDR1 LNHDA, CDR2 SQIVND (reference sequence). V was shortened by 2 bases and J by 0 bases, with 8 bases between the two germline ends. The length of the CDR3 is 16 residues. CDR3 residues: CASSIHDSSGANVLTF. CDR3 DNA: TGTGCCAGTAGTATACACGACAGCTCTGGGGCCAACGTCCTGACTTTC.

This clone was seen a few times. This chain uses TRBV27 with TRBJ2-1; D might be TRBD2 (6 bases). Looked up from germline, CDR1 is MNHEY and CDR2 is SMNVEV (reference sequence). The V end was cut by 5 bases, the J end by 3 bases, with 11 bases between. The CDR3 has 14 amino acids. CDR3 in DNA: TGTGCCAGCAGTGAGCGGGCCTTCTACAATGAGCAGTTCTTC. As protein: CASSERAFYNEQFF.

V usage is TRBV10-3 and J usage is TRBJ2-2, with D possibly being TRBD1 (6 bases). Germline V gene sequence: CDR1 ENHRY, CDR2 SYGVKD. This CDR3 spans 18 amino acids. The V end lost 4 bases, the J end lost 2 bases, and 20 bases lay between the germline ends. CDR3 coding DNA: TGTGCCATCAGTGGGCCGAGACCGGGACAAACTAACACCGGGGAGCTGTTTTTT. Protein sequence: CAISGPRPGQTNTGELFF.

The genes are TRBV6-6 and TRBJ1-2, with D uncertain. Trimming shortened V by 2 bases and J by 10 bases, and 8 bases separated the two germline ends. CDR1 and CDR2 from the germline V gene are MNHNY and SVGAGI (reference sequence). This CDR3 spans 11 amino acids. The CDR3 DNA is TGTGCCAGCAGTTACCTACGCTCCTACACCTTC. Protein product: CASSYLRSYTF.

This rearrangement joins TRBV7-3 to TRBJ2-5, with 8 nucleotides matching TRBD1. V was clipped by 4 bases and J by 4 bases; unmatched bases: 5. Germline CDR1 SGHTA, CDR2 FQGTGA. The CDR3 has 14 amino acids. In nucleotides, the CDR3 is TGTGCCAGCAGCTCTGGACAGGGTCGAGAGACCCAGTACTTC. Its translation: CASSSGQGRETQYF.

CDR3 amino acids: CASSRGLAEVGSSYNEQFF. In DNA form, the CDR3 reads TGTGCCAGCAGCCGTGGACTAGCGGAAGTGGGAAGTTCCTACAATGAGCAGTTCTTC. This sequence joins TRBV7-9 and TRBJ2-1, with TRBD2 matching 10 bases. The CDR3 runs to 19 residues. V was pared by 5 bases and J by 1 base, with 14 bases of the junction left unmatched. In germline, CDR1 is SEHNR, CDR2 FQNEAQ (reference sequence).

The CDR3 region has the DNA TGTGCCAGCAGTTTAGCGAGCTCTGGAAACACCATATATTTT. It specifies CASSLASSGNTIYF. V usage is TRBV27 and J usage is TRBJ1-3; D is ambiguous. Germline V CDR1 and CDR2: MNHEY, SMNVEV (reference sequence). The CDR3 is 14 residues long. Trimming shortened V by 2 bases and J by 0 bases, and 5 bases separated the two germline ends.

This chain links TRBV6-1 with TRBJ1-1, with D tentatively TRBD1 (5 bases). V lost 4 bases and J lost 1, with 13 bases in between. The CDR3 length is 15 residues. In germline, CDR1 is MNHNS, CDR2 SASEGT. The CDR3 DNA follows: TGTGCCAGCAGTGCAGTAGGGGCTGGGAACACTGAAGCTTTCTTT. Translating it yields CASSAVGAGNTEAFF.

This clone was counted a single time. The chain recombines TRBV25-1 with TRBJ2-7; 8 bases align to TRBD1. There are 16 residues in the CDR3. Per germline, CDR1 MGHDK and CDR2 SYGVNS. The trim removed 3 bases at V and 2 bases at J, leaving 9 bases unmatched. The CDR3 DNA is TGTGCCAGCAGTGATCCCGAGGGACAGGAGACCTACGAGCAGTACTTC. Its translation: CASSDPEGQETYEQYF.

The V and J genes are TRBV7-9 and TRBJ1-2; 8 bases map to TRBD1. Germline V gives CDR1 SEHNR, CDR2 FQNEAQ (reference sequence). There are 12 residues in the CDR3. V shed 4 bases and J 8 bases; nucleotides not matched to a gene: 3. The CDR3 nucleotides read TGTGCCAGCAGCTCAGGGGGCCGGGGCTACACCTTC. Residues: CASSSGGRGYTF. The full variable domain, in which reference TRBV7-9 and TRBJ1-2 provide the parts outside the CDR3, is DTGVSQNPRHKITKRGQNVTFRCDPISEHNRLYWYRQTLGQGPEFLTYFQNEAQLEKSRLLSDRFSAERPKGSFSTLEIQRTEQGDSAMYLCASSSGGRGYTFGSGTRLTVV.

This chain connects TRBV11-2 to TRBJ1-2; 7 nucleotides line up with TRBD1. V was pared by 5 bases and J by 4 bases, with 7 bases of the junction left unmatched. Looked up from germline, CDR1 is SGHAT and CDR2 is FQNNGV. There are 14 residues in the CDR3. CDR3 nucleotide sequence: TGTGCCAGCAGCCCCACCGGGACAGCCTATGGCTACACCTTC. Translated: CASSPTGTAYGYTF.

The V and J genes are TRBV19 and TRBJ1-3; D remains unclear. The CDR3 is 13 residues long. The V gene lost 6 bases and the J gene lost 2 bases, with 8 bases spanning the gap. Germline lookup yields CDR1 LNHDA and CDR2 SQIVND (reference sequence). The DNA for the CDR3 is TGTGCCAGTAGCCCCCGAGCTGGAAACACCATATATTTT. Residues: CASSPRAGNTIYF.

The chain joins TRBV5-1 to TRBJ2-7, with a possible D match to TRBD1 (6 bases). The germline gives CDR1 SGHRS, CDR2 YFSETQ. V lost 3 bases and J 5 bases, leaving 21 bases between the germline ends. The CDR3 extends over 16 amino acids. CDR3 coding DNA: TGCGCCAGCAGCTCCGGCGAGCACGACAGGTCTAACGAGCAGTACTTC. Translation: CASSSGEHDRSNEQYF. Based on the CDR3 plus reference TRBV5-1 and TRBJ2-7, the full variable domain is KAGVTQTPRYLIKTRGQQVTLSCSPISGHRSVSWYQQTPGQGLQFLFEYFSETQRNKGNFPGRFSGRQFSNSRSEMNVSTLELGDSALYLCASSSGEHDRSNEQYFGPGTRLTVT.

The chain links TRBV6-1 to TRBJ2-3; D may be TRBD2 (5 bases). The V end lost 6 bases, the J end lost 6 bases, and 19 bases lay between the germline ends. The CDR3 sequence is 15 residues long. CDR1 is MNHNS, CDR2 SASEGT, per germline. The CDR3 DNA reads TGTGCCAGCAGCTCCTCACTAGAGTTTTGGGATACGCAGTATTTT. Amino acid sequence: CASSSSLEFWDTQYF.

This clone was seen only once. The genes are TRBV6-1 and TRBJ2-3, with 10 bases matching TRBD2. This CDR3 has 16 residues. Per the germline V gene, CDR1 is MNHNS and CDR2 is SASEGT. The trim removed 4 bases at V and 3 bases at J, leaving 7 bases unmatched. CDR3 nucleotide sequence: TGTGCCAGCAGTGTCCACTCTAGCGGGGGAACAGATACGCAGTATTTT. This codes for CASSVHSSGGTDTQYF.

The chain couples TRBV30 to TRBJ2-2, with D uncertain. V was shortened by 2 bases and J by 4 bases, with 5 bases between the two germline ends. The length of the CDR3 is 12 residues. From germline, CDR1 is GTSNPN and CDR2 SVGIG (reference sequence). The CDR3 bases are TGTGCCTGGAGTTCGCGCACCGGGGAGCTGTTTTTT. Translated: CAWSSRTGELFF. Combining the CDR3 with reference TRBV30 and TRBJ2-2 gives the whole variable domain SQTIHQWPATLVQPVGSPLSLECTVEGTSNPNLYWYRQAAGRGLQLLFYSVGIGQISSEVPQNLSASRPQDRQFILSSKKLLLSDSGFYLCAWSSRTGELFFGEGSRLTVL.